Below are 32 T cell receptor beta chains sequenced from a single sample in a study of cytomegalovirus exposure and HLA in healthy donors. The primer mix had 60 Vbeta and 13 Jbeta primers. TCRdb's copy holds only in-frame clones and misses some; the assay was immunoSEQ multiplex PCR. The sample shows roughly 100,000 clones, 79% of them seen only once. What was sequenced was PBMCs. These receptors were obtained from a man aged 50 to 60 in good health and CMV-seropositive.

The chain uses TRBV28 and TRBJ2-7; D possibly corresponds to TRBD2 (5 bases). The V gene lost 4 bases and the J gene lost 5 bases, with 18 bases spanning the gap. CDR3 length equals 15 residues. Germline V lookup: CDR1 MDHEN, CDR2 SYDVKM. DNA for the CDR3: TGTGCCAGCAGTTCCCCGACCGAGGTGGAGGACGAGCAGTACTTC. It translates to CASSSPTEVEDEQYF.

This clone was observed a handful of times. The chain is built from TRBV25-1 and TRBJ1-1, with D possibly matching TRBD1 (6 bases). Germline V gives CDR1 MGHDK, CDR2 SYGVNS. The CDR3 consists of 15 residues. Deletions cut 4 bases from V and 5 bases from J, with 17 bases between. For the CDR3, the DNA is TGTGCCAGCAGTGCACAACCCAGGGGTGAGACTGAAGCTTTCTTT. Translating it yields CASSAQPRGETEAFF. Full variable domain (rest looked up from reference TRBV25-1 and TRBJ1-1): EADIYQTPRYLVIGTGKKITLECSQTMGHDKMYWYQQDPGMELHLIHYSYGVNSTEKGDLSSESTVSRIRTEHFPLTLESARPSHTSQYLCASSAQPRGETEAFFGQGTRLTVV.

The chain has TRBV13 and TRBJ1-5, with 10 bases matching TRBD1. The CDR3 has 18 residues. The V and J ends lost 5 bases and 0 bases, in that order; junction bases with no gene match: 10. The germline V gene encodes CDR1 PRHDT and CDR2 FYEKMQ (reference sequence). The CDR3 sequence is CASSVGTGVPNSNQPQHF. CDR3 in DNA: TGTGCCAGCAGCGTCGGGACAGGGGTTCCCAATAGCAATCAGCCCCAGCATTTT.

The gene calls are TRBV6-6 and TRBJ2-1, with TRBD1 matching over 9 bases. V trimming: 7 bases; J trimming: 7 bases; junction bases outside the gene matches: 11. The CDR3 sequence is 15 residues long. CDR1 and CDR2 (germline): MNHNY, SVGAGI (reference sequence). This chain's CDR3 is CASIFGQGTGNEQFF. The CDR3 nucleotides are TGTGCCAGCATTTTCGGACAGGGGACTGGGAATGAGCAGTTCTTC.

This clone was found a few times. The chain links TRBV5-6 to TRBJ2-1; tentatively, D is TRBD2 (5 bases). Trimming took 4 bases from V and 0 from J, leaving 17 bases between them. This CDR3 region has 17 residues. Germline CDR1 SGHDT, CDR2 YYEEEE. CDR3 sequence reads: CASSLSTKLDSYNEQFF. DNA for the CDR3: TGTGCCAGCAGCCTCTCTACTAAACTAGACTCCTACAATGAGCAGTTCTTC.

This chain links TRBV5-1 with TRBJ1-2, with 7 bases fitting TRBD1. Trimming cost V 4 bases and J 5 bases; bases outside gene matches: 8. The CDR3 has 14 residues. The germline V gene has CDR1 SGHRS and CDR2 YFSETQ. The CDR3 nucleotides read TGCGCCAGCAGCCCCGGACAGGATAATTATGGCTACACCTTC. Its protein is CASSPGQDNYGYTF. The full variable domain, rest sourced from reference TRBV5-1 and TRBJ1-2, is KAGVTQTPRYLIKTRGQQVTLSCSPISGHRSVSWYQQTPGQGLQFLFEYFSETQRNKGNFPGRFSGRQFSNSRSEMNVSTLELGDSALYLCASSPGQDNYGYTFGSGTRLTVV.

The chain joins TRBV5-1 to TRBJ1-1; D is uncertain. CDR1 is SGHRS and CDR2 is YFSETQ in the germline V gene. Trimming took 1 base from V and 5 from J, leaving 15 bases between them. CDR3 size: 15 residues. This chain's CDR3 is CASSLLGLGETEAFF. In nucleotides, the CDR3 is TGCGCCAGCAGCTTGCTCGGCCTCGGGGAGACTGAAGCTTTCTTT.

J is TRBJ2-1 and V is TRBV5-1, with 8 bases identical to TRBD1. The V gene end was trimmed by 4 bases and the J gene end by 0 bases; junction bases not matched to a gene: 3. Germline assignment: CDR1 SGHRS and CDR2 YFSETQ. The CDR3 consists of 15 residues. DNA of the CDR3: TGCGCCAGCAGCGCGGGGACAGGCTCCTACAATGAGCAGTTCTTC. Residues: CASSAGTGSYNEQFF.

V usage is TRBV2 and J usage is TRBJ1-2; D remains ambiguous. This CDR3 is built from 15 residues. Germline V gene sequence: CDR1 SNHLY, CDR2 FYNNEI. V shed 1 base and J shed 2 bases, with 11 bases lying between them. This CDR3 is CASSEGRGRNYGYTF. CDR3 sequence (DNA): TGTGCCAGCAGTGAAGGTCGAGGCAGAAACTATGGCTACACCTTC. The variable domain in full, with the rest retrieved from reference TRBV2 and TRBJ1-2, is EPEVTQTPSHQVTQMGQEVILRCVPISNHLYFYWYRQILGQKVEFLVSFYNNEISEKSEIFDDQFSVERPDGSNFTLKIRSTKLEDSAMYFCASSEGRGRNYGYTFGSGTRLTVV.

V usage is TRBV5-4 and J usage is TRBJ2-2, with D perhaps TRBD2 (6 bases). V was cut by 1 base and J by 3 bases, with 10 bases left in between. The CDR3 spans 15 residues. The V gene's germline CDR1 is SGHNT and CDR2 YYREEE (reference sequence). The CDR3 loop is CASSLSLAHTGELFF. CDR3 sequence (DNA): TGTGCCAGCAGCTTGTCACTAGCTCACACCGGGGAGCTGTTTTTT. Together with reference TRBV5-4 and TRBJ2-2, the CDR3 gives the full variable domain: ETGVTQSPTHLIKTRGQQVTLRCSSQSGHNTVSWYQQALGQGPQFIFQYYREEENGRGNFPPRFSGLQFPNYSSELNVNALELDDSALYLCASSLSLAHTGELFFGEGSRLTVL.

CDR3 sequence: CASSRIGVLGNTEAFF. The CDR3, as DNA: TGTGCCAGCAGCCGGATCGGGGTGTTAGGGAACACTGAAGCTTTCTTT. The gene calls are TRBV5-4 and TRBJ1-1; D gene uncertain. Germline V gene sequence: CDR1 SGHNT, CDR2 YYREEE (reference sequence). CDR3 length equals 16 residues. V was pared by 4 bases and J by 1 base, with 17 bases between.

In its sample, this clone was seen a few times. The chain is built from TRBV5-1 and TRBJ2-5, with 10 positions matching TRBD1. Trimming took 4 bases from V and 7 from J; bases not matched to a gene: 7. The germline CDR1 and CDR2 sequences are SGHRS and YFSETQ. The CDR3 consists of 14 residues. The DNA for the CDR3 is TGCGCCAGCAGCCCCGGACAGGGGGACACGACCCAGTACTTC. It yields the protein CASSPGQGDTTQYF.

The rearrangement uses TRBV6-4 and TRBJ2-1; 9 bases agree with TRBD2. J gave up 4 bases and V 4 bases, and 5 bases lay outside the gene matches. Germline CDR1 and CDR2: MRHNA and SNTAGT. The length of the CDR3 is 15 residues. CDR3 DNA sequence: TGTGCCAGCAGTGTTTCGGCGGGAGGGTACAATGAGCAGTTCTTC. Its protein is CASSVSAGGYNEQFF.

The chain carries TRBV10-2 and TRBJ2-1; 9 bases line up with TRBD2. CDR1 and CDR2 (germline): WSHSY, SAAADI. The CDR3 covers 17 residues. Losses at the gene ends were 3 bases for V and 2 bases for J; bases not matched to a gene: 8. In nucleotides, the CDR3 is TGCGCCAGCAGTGACTCCGGGACTAGCAGAGCCTACAATGAGCAGTTCTTC. Amino acid sequence: CASSDSGTSRAYNEQFF.

This clone was observed once. The chain combines TRBV27 with TRBJ2-1; 7 nucleotides match TRBD1. Germline V gives CDR1 MNHEY, CDR2 SMNVEV (reference sequence). V lost 4 bases to trimming and J lost 4 bases; unmatched junction nucleotides: 7. The CDR3 runs 15 residues. This chain's CDR3 is CASSYPGQIYNEQFF. CDR3 nucleotide sequence: TGTGCCAGCAGTTACCCGGGACAGATTTACAATGAGCAGTTCTTC.

This clone was counted between two and nine times. The chain carries TRBV7-2 and TRBJ1-6, with D uncertain. The V gene's germline CDR1 is SGHTA and CDR2 FQGNSA. V was shortened by 3 bases and J by 5 bases, with 11 bases between the two germline ends. The CDR3 runs to 15 residues. The CDR3 DNA reads TGTGCCAGCAGCTTTGCGGGGAGGGATAATTCACCCCTCCACTTT. It encodes CASSFAGRDNSPLHF.

This clone was observed a single time. This chain links TRBV28 with TRBJ1-2; D is unclear. V was shortened by 3 bases and J by 2 bases, with 10 bases between the two germline ends. The CDR3 runs to 14 residues. CDR1 is MDHEN, CDR2 SYDVKM, per germline. The CDR3 sequence is CASSLIGENYGYTF. In DNA, the CDR3 is TGTGCCAGCAGTTTGATAGGAGAAAACTATGGCTACACCTTC.

The V gene is TRBV9, the J gene TRBJ2-5; perhaps TRBD2 as D (6 bases). The length of the CDR3 is 15 residues. From germline, CDR1 is SGDLS and CDR2 YYNGEE. Trimming stripped 0 bases from V and 2 bases from J, with 11 bases between. Written as DNA, the CDR3 is TGTGCCAGCAGCGTAGGGGCTAGCGAGCAAGAGACCCAGTACTTC. The encoded protein is CASSVGASEQETQYF. Supplemented by reference TRBV9 and TRBJ2-5, the full variable domain reads DSGVTQTPKHLITATGQRVTLRCSPRSGDLSVYWYQQSLDQGLQFLIQYYNGEERAKGNILERFSAQQFPDLHSELNLSSLELGDSALYFCASSVGASEQETQYFGPGTRLLVL.

This chain connects TRBV28 to TRBJ2-7; 9 bases are a match to TRBD1. Germline-derived CDR1 and CDR2 are MDHEN and SYDVKM. The CDR3 has 13 amino acids. J lost 3 bases, V lost 7 bases, and 4 bases had no gene match. CDR3 nucleotides: TGTGCCAGCATGGGACAGGGTTTCTACGAGCAGTACTTC. Its protein is CASMGQGFYEQYF.

This chain joins TRBV18 and TRBJ1-4, with D possibly TRBD1 on 5 matching bases. With 2 bases removed from V and 5 bases from J, the gap between germline ends came to 6 bases. The CDR3 loop spans 13 amino acids. Germline values: CDR1 KGHSH, CDR2 LQKENI. The CDR3 is CASSPDRNEKLFF. CDR3 nucleotide sequence: TGTGCCAGCTCACCAGACAGAAATGAAAAACTGTTTTTT.

The genes are TRBV7-9 and TRBJ2-2, with D tentatively TRBD2 (5 bases). Germline V gene sequence: CDR1 SEHNR, CDR2 FQNEAQ (reference sequence). The CDR3 is made up of 15 amino acids. Trimming removed 3 bases from V and 0 bases from J, with 8 bases in between. CDR3 nucleotides: TGTGCCAGCAGCTTGGGGAGCCCGAACACCGGGGAGCTGTTTTTT. Translation: CASSLGSPNTGELFF.

CDR3 nucleotide sequence: TGTGCCAGCAGCCCTCTCGACAGGGGGCGCACCGGGGAGCTGTTTTTT. It specifies CASSPLDRGRTGELFF. The chain couples TRBV28 to TRBJ2-2, with TRBD1 matching over 10 bases. The CDR3 runs 16 residues. Looked up from germline, CDR1 is MDHEN and CDR2 is SYDVKM. V shed 6 bases, J shed 4 bases, and the junction held 8 bases outside the gene matches.

The genes are TRBV7-3 and TRBJ2-1, with D maybe TRBD2 (5 bases). The CDR3 loop spans 15 amino acids. Per germline, CDR1 SGHTA and CDR2 FQGTGA. V lost 5 bases and J 5 bases, leaving 16 bases between the germline ends. This chain's CDR3 is CASSPGMNANNEQFF. The CDR3 coding sequence is TGTGCCAGCAGCCCCGGGATGAATGCCAACAATGAGCAGTTCTTC.

The chain links TRBV19 to TRBJ2-1; 14 nucleotides agree with TRBD2. CDR1 is LNHDA, CDR2 SQIVND, per germline (reference sequence). The CDR3 has 20 residues. The junction had 14 bases not matched to a gene; V was cut back by 6 bases and J by 1 base. The CDR3 coding sequence is TGTGCCAGTAGCCAGAGACCGGGACTAGCGGGAGTAGGGTCCTACAATGAGCAGTTCTTC. This translates into CASSQRPGLAGVGSYNEQFF.

This CDR3 is CASSWRIAETQYF. The DNA for the CDR3 is TGCGCCAGCAGCTGGCGCATAGCGGAAACGCAGTATTTT. The chain joins TRBV5-1 to TRBJ2-3; D might be TRBD2 (6 bases). V lost 3 bases, J lost 9 bases, and 14 bases lay in between. This CDR3 has 13 amino acids. Per the germline V gene, CDR1 is SGHRS and CDR2 is YFSETQ.

This clone came up a few times. The chain links TRBV29-1 to TRBJ2-3, with D perhaps TRBD1 (6 bases). V was pared by 7 bases and J by 2 bases, with 22 bases between. The CDR3 is made up of 16 amino acids. Germline V lookup: CDR1 SQVTM, CDR2 ANQGSEA. The CDR3: CSGEGLGAEYTDTQYF. The CDR3, as DNA: TGCAGCGGGGAAGGTCTGGGGGCGGAATACACAGATACGCAGTATTTT.

The rearrangement uses TRBV6-6 and TRBJ2-1; the D gene is possibly TRBD1 (6 bases). Germline assignment: CDR1 MNHNY and CDR2 SVGAGI (reference sequence). The CDR3 runs 12 residues. V was pared by 8 bases and J by 4 bases, with 9 bases between. The DNA for the CDR3 is TGTGCCAGCGGGGACACATACAATGAGCAGTTCTTC. It yields the protein CASGDTYNEQFF.

This chain joins TRBV7-2 and TRBJ2-4; D is perhaps TRBD2 (5 bases). Germline V gives CDR1 SGHTA, CDR2 FQGNSA. This CDR3 spans 14 amino acids. Trimming took off 8 bases at V and 0 bases at J, with 11 bases between the two ends. The CDR3 loop reads CASRDSLAKNIQYF. The DNA for the CDR3 is TGTGCCAGCCGGGATTCACTAGCCAAAAACATTCAGTACTTC.

The V gene is TRBV4-1, the J gene TRBJ1-3; D unresolved. Trimming cost V 1 base and J 2 bases, with 9 bases left between them. Germline V lookup: CDR1 MGHRA, CDR2 YSYEKL. The CDR3 extends over 15 amino acids. The CDR3 is CASSQGVIPGNTIYF. CDR3 sequence (DNA): TGCGCCAGCAGCCAAGGAGTGATTCCTGGAAACACCATATATTTT.

The rearrangement uses TRBV18 and TRBJ2-1; TRBD2 agrees at 13 bases. Trimming removed 6 bases from V and 6 bases from J; junction bases left unmatched: 5. Looked up from germline, CDR1 is KGHSH and CDR2 is LQKENI. This CDR3 is 15 amino acids long. CDR3 region: CASSLGTSGINEQFF. The CDR3 DNA sequence: TGTGCCAGCTCCTTAGGGACTAGCGGGATCAATGAGCAGTTCTTC.

This clone was counted only a few times. The chain is built from TRBV12-5 and TRBJ2-5; 14 nucleotides match TRBD2. Unmatched junction bases numbered 8, after V lost 6 bases and J lost 5 bases. The CDR3 contains 16 residues. The germline V gene has CDR1 LGHNT and CDR2 FRNRAP. The CDR3 reads CASGRSGLAGAETQYF. The DNA for the CDR3 is TGTGCTAGTGGCCGCTCGGGACTAGCGGGAGCCGAGACCCAGTACTTC.

This clone was observed a single time. This chain uses TRBV14 with TRBJ2-2; D unclear. CDR3 length equals 13 residues. Trimming took 0 bases from V and 6 from J, leaving 5 bases between them. The germline CDR1 and CDR2 sequences are SGHDN and FVKESK. The CDR3 DNA reads TGTGCCAGCAGCCAAGATCTCGCCGGGGAGCTGTTTTTT. This codes for CASSQDLAGELFF.